This T cell receptor (beta chain) originates from a study of T cell repertoires in cytomegalovirus infection. Overall study context: Selection of CMV epitopes for the study included recently identified HLA-C-restricted and well-studied HLA-B-restricted ones. Through public TCR beta signatures, both CMV infection and matching HLA type were indicated.

Germline trimming cut 7 bases from V and 15 bases from J; bases unmatched to any gene: 17. Germline CDR1 reads MNHNS; CDR2 reads SASEGT. The CDR3 runs to 14 residues. TCRdb re-called the reads with MiXCR, one entry per CDR3 protein. The sample contains 350,000 to 400,000 distinct CDR3 sequences, around a third of which appear only once. Comment on this clonotype: The antigen remains undetermined.

The sequences come from cultured PBMCs, collected from culture after CMV antigen stimulation. The source of this sequence is a human donor in good health (CMV status not recorded). Some clones in this sample may be carry-over from other donors' samples. The chain joins TRBV6-1 to TRBJ1-4, with 7 bases that match TRBD1. The CDR3 sequence: CASNNAAFPGQLFF. DNA of the CDR3: TGTGCCAGCAACAACGCCGCCTTTCCGGGACAGTTGTTTTTT.